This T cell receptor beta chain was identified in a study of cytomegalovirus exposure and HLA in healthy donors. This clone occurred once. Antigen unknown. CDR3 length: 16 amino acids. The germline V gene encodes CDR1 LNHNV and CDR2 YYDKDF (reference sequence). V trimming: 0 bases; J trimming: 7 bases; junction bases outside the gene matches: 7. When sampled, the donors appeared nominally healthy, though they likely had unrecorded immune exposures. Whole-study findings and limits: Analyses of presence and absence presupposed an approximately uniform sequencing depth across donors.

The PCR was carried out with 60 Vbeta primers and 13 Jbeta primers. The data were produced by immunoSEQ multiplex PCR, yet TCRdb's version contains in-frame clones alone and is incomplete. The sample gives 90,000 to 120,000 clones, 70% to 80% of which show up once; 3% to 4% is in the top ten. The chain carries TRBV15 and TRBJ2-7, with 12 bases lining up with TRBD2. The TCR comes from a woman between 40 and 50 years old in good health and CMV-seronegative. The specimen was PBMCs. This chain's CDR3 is CATSRDRLAGAGEQYF. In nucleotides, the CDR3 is TGTGCCACCAGCAGAGATAGACTAGCGGGAGCGGGGGAGCAGTACTTC.